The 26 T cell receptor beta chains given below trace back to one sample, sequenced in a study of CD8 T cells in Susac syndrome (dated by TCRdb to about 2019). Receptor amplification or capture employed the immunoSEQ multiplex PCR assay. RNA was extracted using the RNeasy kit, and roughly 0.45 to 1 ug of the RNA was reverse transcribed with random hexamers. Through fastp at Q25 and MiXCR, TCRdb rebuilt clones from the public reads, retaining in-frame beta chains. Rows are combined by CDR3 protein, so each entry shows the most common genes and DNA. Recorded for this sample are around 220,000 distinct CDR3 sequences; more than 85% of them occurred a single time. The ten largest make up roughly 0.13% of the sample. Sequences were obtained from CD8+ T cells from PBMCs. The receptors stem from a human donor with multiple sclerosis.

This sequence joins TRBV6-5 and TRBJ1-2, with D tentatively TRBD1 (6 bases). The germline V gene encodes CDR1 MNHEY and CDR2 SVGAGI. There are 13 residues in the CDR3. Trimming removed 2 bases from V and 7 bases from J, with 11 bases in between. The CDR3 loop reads CASSYNRDSGYTF. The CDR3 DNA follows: TGTGCCAGCAGTTACAACAGGGATAGTGGCTACACCTTC.

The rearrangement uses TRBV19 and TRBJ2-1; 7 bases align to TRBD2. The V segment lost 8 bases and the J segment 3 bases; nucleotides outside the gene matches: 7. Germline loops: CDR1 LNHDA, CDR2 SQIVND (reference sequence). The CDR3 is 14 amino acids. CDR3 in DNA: TGTGCCAGTGCCGAGCGGGACCTCTACAATGAGCAGTTCTTC. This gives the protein CASAERDLYNEQFF.

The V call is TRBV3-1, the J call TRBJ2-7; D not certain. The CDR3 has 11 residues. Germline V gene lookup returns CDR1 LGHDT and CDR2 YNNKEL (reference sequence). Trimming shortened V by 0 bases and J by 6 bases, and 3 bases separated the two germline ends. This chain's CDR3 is CASSQESEQYF. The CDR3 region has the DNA TGTGCCAGCAGCCAAGAATCCGAGCAGTACTTC.

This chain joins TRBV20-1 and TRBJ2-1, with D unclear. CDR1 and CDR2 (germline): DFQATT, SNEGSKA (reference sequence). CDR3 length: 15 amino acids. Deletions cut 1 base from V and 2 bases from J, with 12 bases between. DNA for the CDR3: TGCAGTGCTAGAGGGGTTTGGTCCCCCTACAATGAGCAGTTCTTC. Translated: CSARGVWSPYNEQFF.

Here the CDR3 reads CSAMTSESSYNEQFF. The DNA for the CDR3 is TGCAGTGCTATGACTAGCGAAAGCTCCTACAATGAGCAGTTCTTC. The chain is built from TRBV20-1 and TRBJ2-1, with 8 nucleotides matching TRBD2. CDR3 length: 15 amino acids. Per the germline V gene, CDR1 is DFQATT and CDR2 is SNEGSKA (reference sequence). The trim removed 4 bases at V and 0 bases at J, leaving 5 bases unmatched.

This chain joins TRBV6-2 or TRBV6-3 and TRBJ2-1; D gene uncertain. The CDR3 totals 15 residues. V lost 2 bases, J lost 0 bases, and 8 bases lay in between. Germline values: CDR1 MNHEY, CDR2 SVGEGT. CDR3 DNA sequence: TGTGCCAGCAGTTACAAACCCTCCTCCTACAATGAGCAGTTCTTC. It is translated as CASSYKPSSYNEQFF.

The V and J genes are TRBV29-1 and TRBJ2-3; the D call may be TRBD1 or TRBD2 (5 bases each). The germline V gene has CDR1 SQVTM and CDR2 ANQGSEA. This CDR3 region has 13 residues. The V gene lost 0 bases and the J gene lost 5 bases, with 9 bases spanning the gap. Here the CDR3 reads CSVEERGLDTQYF. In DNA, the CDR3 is TGCAGCGTTGAAGAGAGGGGATTAGATACGCAGTATTTT.

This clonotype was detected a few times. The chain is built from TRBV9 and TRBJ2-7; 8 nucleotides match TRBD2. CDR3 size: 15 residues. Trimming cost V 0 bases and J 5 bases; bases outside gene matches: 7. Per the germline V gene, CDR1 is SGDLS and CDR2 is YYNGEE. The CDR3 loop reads CASSVASGGTNEQYF. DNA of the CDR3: TGTGCCAGCAGCGTAGCATCGGGGGGGACCAACGAGCAGTACTTC. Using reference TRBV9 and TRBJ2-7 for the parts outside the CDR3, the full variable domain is DSGVTQTPKHLITATGQRVTLRCSPRSGDLSVYWYQQSLDQGLQFLIQYYNGEERAKGNILERFSAQQFPDLHSELNLSSLELGDSALYFCASSVASGGTNEQYFGPGTRLTVT.

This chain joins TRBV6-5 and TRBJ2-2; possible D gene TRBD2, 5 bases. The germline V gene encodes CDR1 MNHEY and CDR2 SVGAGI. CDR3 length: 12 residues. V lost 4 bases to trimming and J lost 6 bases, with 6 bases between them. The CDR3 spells CASSLASGELFF. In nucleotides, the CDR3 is TGTGCCAGCAGTTTAGCGTCCGGGGAGCTGTTTTTT.

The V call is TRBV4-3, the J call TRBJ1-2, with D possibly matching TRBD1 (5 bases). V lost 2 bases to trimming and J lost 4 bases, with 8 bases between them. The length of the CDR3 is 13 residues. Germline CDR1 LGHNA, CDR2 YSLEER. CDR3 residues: CASSQPGTYGYTF. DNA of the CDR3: TGCGCCAGCAGCCAACCCGGGACCTATGGCTACACCTTC.

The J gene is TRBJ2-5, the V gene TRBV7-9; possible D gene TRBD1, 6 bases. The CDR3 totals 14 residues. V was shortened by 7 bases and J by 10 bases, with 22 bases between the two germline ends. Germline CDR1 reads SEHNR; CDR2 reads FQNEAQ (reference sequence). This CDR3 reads CASTEVQGGEGQYF. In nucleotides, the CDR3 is TGTGCCAGCACAGAGGTACAGGGCGGCGAGGGCCAGTACTTC. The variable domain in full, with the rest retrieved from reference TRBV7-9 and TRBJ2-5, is DTGVSQNPRHKITKRGQNVTFRCDPISEHNRLYWYRQTLGQGPEFLTYFQNEAQLEKSRLLSDRFSAERPKGSFSTLEIQRTEQGDSAMYLCASTEVQGGEGQYFGPGTRLLVL.

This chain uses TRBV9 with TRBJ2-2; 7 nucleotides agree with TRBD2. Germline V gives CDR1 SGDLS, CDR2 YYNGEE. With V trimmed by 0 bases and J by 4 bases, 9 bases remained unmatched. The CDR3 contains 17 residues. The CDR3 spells CASSVAWGGETTGELFF. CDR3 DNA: TGTGCCAGCAGCGTAGCATGGGGAGGGGAGACCACCGGGGAGCTGTTTTTT.

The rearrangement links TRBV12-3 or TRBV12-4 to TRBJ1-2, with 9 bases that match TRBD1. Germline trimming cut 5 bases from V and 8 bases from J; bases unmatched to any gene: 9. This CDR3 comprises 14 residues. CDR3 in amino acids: CASSPTGGYGGYTF. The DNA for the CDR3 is TGTGCCAGCAGTCCTACAGGGGGCTACGGGGGCTACACCTTC.

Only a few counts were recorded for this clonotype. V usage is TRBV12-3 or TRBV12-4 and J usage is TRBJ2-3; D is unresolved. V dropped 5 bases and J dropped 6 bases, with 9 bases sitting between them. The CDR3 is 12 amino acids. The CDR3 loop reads CASSPDSDTQYF. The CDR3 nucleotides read TGTGCCAGCAGTCCCGATTCGGATACGCAGTATTTT.

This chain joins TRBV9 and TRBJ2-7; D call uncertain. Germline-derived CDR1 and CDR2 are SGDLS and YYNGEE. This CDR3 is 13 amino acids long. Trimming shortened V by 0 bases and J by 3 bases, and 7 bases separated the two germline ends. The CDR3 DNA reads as TGTGCCAGCAGCGTAGCAAGCGACTACGAGCAGTACTTC. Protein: CASSVASDYEQYF. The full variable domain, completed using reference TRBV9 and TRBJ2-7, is DSGVTQTPKHLITATGQRVTLRCSPRSGDLSVYWYQQSLDQGLQFLIQYYNGEERAKGNILERFSAQQFPDLHSELNLSSLELGDSALYFCASSVASDYEQYFGPGTRLTVT.

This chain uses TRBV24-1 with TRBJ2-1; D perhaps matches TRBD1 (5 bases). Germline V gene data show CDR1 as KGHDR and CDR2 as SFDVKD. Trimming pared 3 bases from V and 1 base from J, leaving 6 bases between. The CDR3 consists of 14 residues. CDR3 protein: CATSDRGSYNEQFF. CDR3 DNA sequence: TGTGCCACCAGTGATAGGGGATCCTACAATGAGCAGTTCTTC.

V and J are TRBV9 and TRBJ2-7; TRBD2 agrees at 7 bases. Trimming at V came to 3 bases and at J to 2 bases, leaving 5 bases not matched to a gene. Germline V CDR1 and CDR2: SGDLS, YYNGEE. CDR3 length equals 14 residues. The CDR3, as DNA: TGTGCCAGCAGCGATGGGGAGGGCCCCTACGAGCAGTACTTC. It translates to CASSDGEGPYEQYF.

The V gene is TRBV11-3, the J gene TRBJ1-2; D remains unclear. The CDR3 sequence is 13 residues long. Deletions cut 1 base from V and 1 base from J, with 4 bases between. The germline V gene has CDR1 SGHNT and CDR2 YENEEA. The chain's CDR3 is CASSLVDNYGYTF. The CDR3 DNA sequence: TGTGCCAGCAGCTTAGTGGATAACTATGGCTACACCTTC.

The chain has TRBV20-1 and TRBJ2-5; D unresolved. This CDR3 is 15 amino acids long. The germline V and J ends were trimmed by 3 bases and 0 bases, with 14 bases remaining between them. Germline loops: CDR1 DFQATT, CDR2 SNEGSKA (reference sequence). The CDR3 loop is CSASSIPGDQETQYF. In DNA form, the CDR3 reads TGCAGTGCTAGTAGCATCCCTGGGGACCAAGAGACCCAGTACTTC.

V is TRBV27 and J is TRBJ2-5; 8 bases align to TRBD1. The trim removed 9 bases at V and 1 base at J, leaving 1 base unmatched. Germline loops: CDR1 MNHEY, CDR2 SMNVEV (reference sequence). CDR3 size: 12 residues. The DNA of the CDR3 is TGTGCCAGGGACAGGGTCCAAGAGACCCAGTACTTC. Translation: CARDRVQETQYF.

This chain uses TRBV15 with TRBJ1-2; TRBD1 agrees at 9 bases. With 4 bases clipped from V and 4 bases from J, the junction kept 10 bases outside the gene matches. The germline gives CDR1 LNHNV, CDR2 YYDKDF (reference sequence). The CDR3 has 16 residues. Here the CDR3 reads CATSNSRTGALYGYTF. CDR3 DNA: TGTGCCACCAGCAATTCGAGGACAGGGGCCCTCTATGGCTACACCTTC.

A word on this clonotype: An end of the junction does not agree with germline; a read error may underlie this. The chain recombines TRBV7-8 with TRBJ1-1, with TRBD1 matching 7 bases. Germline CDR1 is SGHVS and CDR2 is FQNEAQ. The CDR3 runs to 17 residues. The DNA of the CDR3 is TGTGCCAGCAGCTTAGGCGTAAAAGACAGGGAGAACCCTGAAGCTTTCTTT. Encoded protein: CASSLGVKDRENPEAFF.

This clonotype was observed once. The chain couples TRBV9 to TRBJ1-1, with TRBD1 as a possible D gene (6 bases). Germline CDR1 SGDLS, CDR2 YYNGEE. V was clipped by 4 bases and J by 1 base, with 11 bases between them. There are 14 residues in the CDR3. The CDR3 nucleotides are TGTGCCAGCAGCCCTCCGGGACAGAACACTGAAGCTTTCTTT. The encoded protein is CASSPPGQNTEAFF.

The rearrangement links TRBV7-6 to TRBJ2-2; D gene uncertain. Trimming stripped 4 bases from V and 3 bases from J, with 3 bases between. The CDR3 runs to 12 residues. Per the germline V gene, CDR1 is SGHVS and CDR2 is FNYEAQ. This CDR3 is CASSWDTGELFF. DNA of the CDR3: TGTGCCAGCAGCTGGGACACCGGGGAGCTGTTTTTT.

CDR3 sequence reads: CASSIGTASNQPQHF. The CDR3 DNA follows: TGTGCCAGTAGTATAGGTACAGCCTCCAATCAGCCCCAGCATTTT. This rearrangement joins TRBV19 to TRBJ1-5; no clear D gene. CDR3 length: 15 residues. The V end lost 1 base, the J end lost 3 bases, and 10 bases lay between the germline ends. Germline loops: CDR1 LNHDA, CDR2 SQIVND (reference sequence). Full variable domain (outside the CDR3, taken from reference TRBV19 and TRBJ1-5): DGGITQSPKYLFRKEGQNVTLSCEQNLNHDAMYWYRQDPGQGLRLIYYSQIVNDFQKGDIAEGYSVSREKKESFPLTVTSAQKNPTAFYLCASSIGTASNQPQHFGDGTRLSIL.

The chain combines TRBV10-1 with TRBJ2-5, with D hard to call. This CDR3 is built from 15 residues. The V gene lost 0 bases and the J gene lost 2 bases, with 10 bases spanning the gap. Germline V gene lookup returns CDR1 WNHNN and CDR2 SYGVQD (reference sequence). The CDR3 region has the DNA TGCGCCAGCAGTGAGTCTGGTACGTCGCAAGAGACCCAGTACTTC. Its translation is CASSESGTSQETQYF.